The 19 T cell receptor beta chains presented below share a single source sample, sequenced in a study of shared clonotypes between healthy human individuals. The protocol was immunoSEQ multiplex PCR, while the TCRdb copy is restricted to in-frame clones and leaves out a portion. The table lists around 500,000 clones, about 85% of them singletons, with 9.5% to 15% in the top ten. What was sequenced was PBMCs. These receptor sequences come from a woman aged 40-49 years in good health. Some clones in this sample may be carry-over from other donors' samples.

The chain recombines TRBV19 with TRBJ2-1; 14 nucleotides line up with TRBD2. This CDR3 has 15 amino acids. Unmatched junction bases numbered 2, after V lost 4 bases and J lost 6 bases. Germline V gives CDR1 LNHDA, CDR2 SQIVND (reference sequence). The CDR3 sequence: CASSTGLAGGNEQFF. CDR3 nucleotides: TGTGCCAGTAGTACCGGACTAGCGGGAGGCAATGAGCAGTTCTTC.

This clone was counted between two and nine times. The gene calls are TRBV19 and TRBJ2-7; 8 nucleotides match TRBD1. V dropped 9 bases and J dropped 7; count of bases not matched to a gene: 8. Germline V gene sequence: CDR1 LNHDA, CDR2 SQIVND (reference sequence). The CDR3 consists of 12 residues. CDR3 DNA: TGTGCCAGCCGGGACAGGACGGGGGAGCAGTACTTC. It is translated as CASRDRTGEQYF.

This clone came up once. V is TRBV19 and J is TRBJ1-2, with D unclear. Germline V CDR1 and CDR2: LNHDA, SQIVND (reference sequence). Trimming removed 5 bases from V and 7 bases from J, with 8 bases in between. The CDR3 is 11 amino acids. For the CDR3, the DNA is TGTGCCAGTAGTGTCTCCGGTGGCTACACCTTC. It codes for CASSVSGGYTF. Full variable domain (rest looked up from reference TRBV19 and TRBJ1-2): DGGITQSPKYLFRKEGQNVTLSCEQNLNHDAMYWYRQDPGQGLRLIYYSQIVNDFQKGDIAEGYSVSREKKESFPLTVTSAQKNPTAFYLCASSVSGGYTFGSGTRLTVV.

This sequence joins TRBV18 and TRBJ2-1; D assignment may be TRBD1 or TRBD2 (6 bases each). This CDR3 is 12 amino acids long. V was clipped by 2 bases and J by 9 bases, with 8 bases between them. Germline assignment: CDR1 KGHSH and CDR2 LQKENI. CDR3 region: CASSPGGLEQFF. CDR3 in DNA: TGTGCCAGCTCACCAGGGGGGCTTGAGCAGTTCTTC.

A note on this clone: This probably arose from a read error, given a far larger clone one base away. Different DNA sequences within this sample yield the same CDR3. This chain connects TRBV7-9 to TRBJ2-7; D not resolved. The CDR3 covers 13 residues. Per the germline V gene, CDR1 is SEHNR and CDR2 is FQNEAQ (reference sequence). V shed 5 bases and J shed 2 bases, with 10 bases lying between them. The CDR3 coding sequence is TGTGCCAGCAGCCCGCAAAACACCTACGAGCAGTACTTC. As protein: CASSPQNTYEQYF.

Concerning this clone: A single base is all that separates this from a far larger clone, so a read error is likely. CDR3 protein: CATSAAMAVAYEQYF. In DNA form, the CDR3 reads TGTGCCACCAGCGCGGCCATGGCGGTGGCCTACGAGCAGTACTTC. V gene TRBV15 combines with J gene TRBJ2-7; no reliable D call. There are 15 residues in the CDR3. Trimming shortened V by 5 bases and J by 2 bases, and 16 bases separated the two germline ends. From germline, CDR1 is LNHNV and CDR2 YYDKDF (reference sequence). The complete variable domain, with remaining parts taken from reference TRBV15 and TRBJ2-7, reads DAMVIQNPRYQVTQFGKPVTLSCSQTLNHNVMYWYQQKSSQAPKLLFHYYDKDFNNEADTPDNFQSRRPNTSFCFLDIRSPGLGDTAMYLCATSAAMAVAYEQYFGPGTRLTVT.

There are many counts of this clone. The sample contains more than one DNA sequence encoding this CDR3. The chain joins TRBV5-4 to TRBJ2-7, with a weak D call TRBD2 (6 bases). The V end lost 2 bases, the J end lost 3 bases, and 6 bases lay between the germline ends. This CDR3 comprises 12 residues. CDR1 SGHNT and CDR2 YYREEE come from the germline V gene (reference sequence). CDR3 DNA sequence: TGTGCCAGCAGCTTTAGCGGCTACGAGCAGTACTTC. This codes for CASSFSGYEQYF.

In this sample, this clone turned up a few times. The chain combines TRBV6-4 with TRBJ2-5; possibly TRBD2 for D (5 bases). V lost 4 bases, J lost 7 bases, and 16 bases lay in between. CDR3 size: 14 residues. Germline CDR1 reads MRHNA; CDR2 reads SNTAGT. The CDR3 sequence: CASSATSGIGTQYF. The CDR3 DNA is TGTGCCAGCAGTGCCACGAGCGGTATTGGGACCCAGTACTTC.

This CDR3 reads CASSPYSLNTDTQYF. CDR3 nucleotide sequence: TGTGCCAGCTCACCATATTCGCTGAACACAGATACGCAGTATTTT. The chain carries TRBV18 and TRBJ2-3; D uncertain. Germline V CDR1 and CDR2: KGHSH, LQKENI. The V and J ends lost 2 bases and 2 bases respectively, with 11 bases between them. The CDR3 has 15 amino acids.

This sequence joins TRBV7-6 and TRBJ1-3; D is uncertain. The germline V and J ends were trimmed by 6 bases and 0 bases, with 9 bases remaining between them. CDR1 and CDR2 from the germline V gene are SGHVS and FNYEAQ. The CDR3 is made up of 14 amino acids. The CDR3 bases are TGTGCCAGCAGACCCCGTAGCTCTGGAAACACCATATATTTT. Translating gives CASRPRSSGNTIYF.

A word on this clone: It is likely a read error: a sequence one base away is far more abundant. The rearrangement uses TRBV4-2 and TRBJ2-3; 9 bases map to TRBD2. CDR3 length: 15 amino acids. V lost 1 base to trimming and J lost 7 bases; unmatched junction nucleotides: 6. In germline, CDR1 is LGHNA, CDR2 YNFKEQ. DNA of the CDR3: TGTGCCAGCAGCCAAGGGACTAGCGTGAGAAATACGCAGTATTTT. It translates to CASSQGTSVRNTQYF.

Points on this clone: Since a far larger clone is one base different, this is likely a read error. Other DNA sequences of this sample code for an identical CDR3. This chain links TRBV11-1 with TRBJ2-6; tentative D call: TRBD1 (6 bases). Germline CDR1 reads SGHAT; CDR2 reads FQDESV (reference sequence). The length of the CDR3 is 15 residues. Here the CDR3 DNA reads TGTGCCAGCAGACAAACAGGGTCTGGGGCCAACGTCCTGACCTTC. Residues: CASRQTGSGANVLTF.

The chain is built from TRBV5-4 and TRBJ2-7, with 11 bases that match TRBD2. CDR3 length: 14 amino acids. CDR1 is SGHNT, CDR2 YYREEE, per germline (reference sequence). V lost 0 bases, J lost 10 bases, and 6 bases stayed unmatched. The CDR3 bases are TGTGCCAGCAGCTTGGGGCTAGCGGGGGGAATACAGTACTTC. Translation: CASSLGLAGGIQYF.

The gene calls are TRBV28 and TRBJ2-7, with 11 bases that match TRBD2. The CDR3 consists of 13 residues. Germline CDR1 reads MDHEN; CDR2 reads SYDVKM. Unmatched junction bases numbered 2, after V lost 8 bases and J lost 2 bases. The CDR3 sequence is CASEGLAAYEQYF. The CDR3 DNA reads as TGTGCCAGCGAGGGACTAGCGGCCTACGAGCAGTACTTC.

Comments on this clone: It is likely a read error: a sequence one base away is far more abundant. V gene TRBV19 combines with J gene TRBJ1-1, with 9 bases fitting TRBD1. CDR1 and CDR2 (germline): LNHDA, SQIVND (reference sequence). The V segment lost 2 bases and the J segment 7 bases; nucleotides outside the gene matches: 5. The CDR3 runs 14 residues. The chain's CDR3 is CASSINLDRGEAFF. The CDR3 coding sequence is TGTGCCAGTAGTATAAACCTGGACAGGGGTGAAGCTTTCTTT.

Concerning this clone itself: A far larger clone differs by one base, so this is likely a read error. The rearrangement joins TRBV4-1 to TRBJ2-1; D might be TRBD2 (5 bases). Germline CDR1 reads MGHRA; CDR2 reads YSYEKL. Trimming shortened V by 1 base and J by 4 bases, and 17 bases separated the two germline ends. The CDR3 covers 17 residues. As DNA, the CDR3 is TGCGCCAGCAGCCAAGGTGTGCGGGTGAGGCCTTACAATGAGCAGTTCTTC. Translating it yields CASSQGVRVRPYNEQFF.

As for this clone: A read error is the likely source, as a far larger clone sits one nucleotide away. This sequence joins TRBV5-6 and TRBJ2-1, with TRBD2 matching over 9 bases. Germline loops: CDR1 SGHDT, CDR2 YYEEEE. The V gene end was trimmed by 5 bases and the J gene end by 5 bases; junction bases not matched to a gene: 8. This CDR3 comprises 15 residues. CDR3 loop: CASSLGGRANNEQFF. The CDR3 bases are TGTGCCAGCAGTCTTGGCGGGAGGGCCAACAATGAGCAGTTCTTC. Drawing the rest from reference TRBV5-6 and TRBJ2-1, the complete variable domain is DAGVTQSPTHLIKTRGQQVTLRCSPKSGHDTVSWYQQALGQGPQFIFQYYEEEERQRGNFPDRFSGHQFPNYSSELNVNALLLGDSALYLCASSLGGRANNEQFFGPGTRLTVL.

This clone has more than one count but fewer than ten. J is TRBJ2-3 and V is TRBV4-3; TRBD2 matches 10 bases. Germline V gene data show CDR1 as LGHNA and CDR2 as YSLEER. This CDR3 region has 19 residues. The V gene end was trimmed by 0 bases and the J gene end by 1 base; junction bases not matched to a gene: 10. CDR3 sequence (DNA): TGCGCCAGCAGCCAAGATGCCCTAGCGGGAGTAGGGGGCACAGATACGCAGTATTTT. Its protein product is CASSQDALAGVGGTDTQYF.

The chain uses TRBV5-6 and TRBJ2-3, with TRBD2 matching 7 bases. Germline V CDR1 and CDR2: SGHDT, YYEEEE. J lost 2 bases, V lost 3 bases, and 12 bases had no gene match. This CDR3 region has 17 residues. In DNA form, the CDR3 reads TGTGCCAGCAGCTCCTTAGCTAGGCGGGAGTTCACAGATACGCAGTATTTT. It specifies CASSSLARREFTDTQYF.